These T cell receptor beta chains were read from a single sample in a study of identical twins. Via MiXCR, TCRdb re-called the 5' RACE reads, giving one row per CDR3 protein. This table holds approximately 680,000 distinct CDR3 sequences, about 7.1% found once. These same records also appear under a second study, on yellow fever vaccine responses in identical twins.

The source material was PBMCs. All receptors derive from a woman aged 18-29 years in good health. Each CDR3 is given with its conserved first and last residue. The D gene is left open where the match is weak. Part of the rows lack a size; the others show once, few, many or a class for expanded clones.

few	TRBJ2-1	-	TRBV5-1	TGCGCCAGCAGCTTGTATGAAGGTGGTTCCTACAATGAGCAGTTCTTC	CASSLYEGGSYNEQFF
few	TRBJ2-3	-	TRBV7-9	TGTGCCAGCAGCTTAGCCGGACATAAATTTTCCACAGATACGCAGTATTTT	CASSLAGHKFSTDTQYF
few	TRBJ1-2	TRBD1	TRBV10-3	TGTGCCATCAGCCGGACAGGGGAATCCTATGGCTACACCTTC	CAISRTGESYGYTF
many	TRBJ1-2	TRBD1	TRBV2	TGTGCCAGCAGGGGACAGACCTTCTATGGCTACACCTTC	CASRGQTFYGYTF
-	TRBJ2-1	TRBD1	TRBV10-1	TGCGCCAGCAGCTATAGGGGGCTTGGTGAGCAGTTCTTC	CASSYRGLGEQFF
-	TRBJ2-5	TRBD1	TRBV6-1	TGTGCCAGCAGGTCAGGGGGCGCGATAGAGACCCAGTACTTC	CASRSGGAIETQYF
few	TRBJ1-1	-	TRBV11-2	TGTGCCAGCAGCTTAGCCAGAGGTTCTAGTGGTGAAGCTTTCTTT	CASSLARGSSGEAFF
many	TRBJ1-2	TRBD1	TRBV12-3/TRBV12-4	TGTGCCAGCAGACAGGGGGGGAACTATGGCTACACCTTC	CASRQGGNYGYTF
few	TRBJ2-5	TRBD2	TRBV19	TGTGCCAGTCGAGGACTAGCGGGAGTTATAGAGACCCAGTACTTC	CASRGLAGVIETQYF
many	TRBJ1-4	-	TRBV6-1	TGTGCCAGCAGTGAATTGGAGGGAGATGAAAAACTGTTTTTT	CASSELEGDEKLFF
-	TRBJ2-7	-	TRBV5-6	TGTGCCAGCAGCTTGTGGGGGGCGCTTCCCGAGCAGTACTTC	CASSLWGALPEQYF
many	TRBJ1-2	TRBD1	TRBV5-4	TGTGCCAGCAGCTTGGGACAGGGGAGCAACTATGGCTACACCTTC	CASSLGQGSNYGYTF
-	TRBJ2-5	TRBD1	TRBV7-7	TGTGCCAGCAGTCGTCACCAGGGGGCCCAAGAGACCCAGTACTTC	CASSRHQGAQETQYF
-	TRBJ1-1	-	TRBV12-3/TRBV12-4	TGTGCCAGCAGTTCTCCGGGACGGGGGAACACTGAAGCTTTCTTT	CASSSPGRGNTEAFF
many	TRBJ1-5	TRBD1	TRBV5-1	TGCGCCAGCAGCATCGGGACAGGTAAAAATCAGCCCCAGCATTTT	CASSIGTGKNQPQHF
many	TRBJ2-3	TRBD2	TRBV5-1	TGCGCCAGCAGCTTCTCTCAAGGACTAGACCCAGATACGCAGTATTTT	CASSFSQGLDPDTQYF
many	TRBJ2-7	TRBD2	TRBV20-1	TGCAGTGCTGGGGAGGCAGGGACTAGAACCTACGAGCAGTACTTC	CSAGEAGTRTYEQYF
-	TRBJ2-5	-	TRBV3-1	TGTGCCAGCAGCCAAGAGGGTTCTCAGTACTTC	CASSQEGSQYF
many	TRBJ1-2	-	TRBV24-1	TGTGCCACCAGTGAGGGAACCGGCTACACCTTC	CATSEGTGYTF
few	TRBJ1-1	TRBD1	TRBV27	TGTGCCAGCAGTACTTACGGGACAGGGATAGATGAAGCTTTCTTT	CASSTYGTGIDEAFF